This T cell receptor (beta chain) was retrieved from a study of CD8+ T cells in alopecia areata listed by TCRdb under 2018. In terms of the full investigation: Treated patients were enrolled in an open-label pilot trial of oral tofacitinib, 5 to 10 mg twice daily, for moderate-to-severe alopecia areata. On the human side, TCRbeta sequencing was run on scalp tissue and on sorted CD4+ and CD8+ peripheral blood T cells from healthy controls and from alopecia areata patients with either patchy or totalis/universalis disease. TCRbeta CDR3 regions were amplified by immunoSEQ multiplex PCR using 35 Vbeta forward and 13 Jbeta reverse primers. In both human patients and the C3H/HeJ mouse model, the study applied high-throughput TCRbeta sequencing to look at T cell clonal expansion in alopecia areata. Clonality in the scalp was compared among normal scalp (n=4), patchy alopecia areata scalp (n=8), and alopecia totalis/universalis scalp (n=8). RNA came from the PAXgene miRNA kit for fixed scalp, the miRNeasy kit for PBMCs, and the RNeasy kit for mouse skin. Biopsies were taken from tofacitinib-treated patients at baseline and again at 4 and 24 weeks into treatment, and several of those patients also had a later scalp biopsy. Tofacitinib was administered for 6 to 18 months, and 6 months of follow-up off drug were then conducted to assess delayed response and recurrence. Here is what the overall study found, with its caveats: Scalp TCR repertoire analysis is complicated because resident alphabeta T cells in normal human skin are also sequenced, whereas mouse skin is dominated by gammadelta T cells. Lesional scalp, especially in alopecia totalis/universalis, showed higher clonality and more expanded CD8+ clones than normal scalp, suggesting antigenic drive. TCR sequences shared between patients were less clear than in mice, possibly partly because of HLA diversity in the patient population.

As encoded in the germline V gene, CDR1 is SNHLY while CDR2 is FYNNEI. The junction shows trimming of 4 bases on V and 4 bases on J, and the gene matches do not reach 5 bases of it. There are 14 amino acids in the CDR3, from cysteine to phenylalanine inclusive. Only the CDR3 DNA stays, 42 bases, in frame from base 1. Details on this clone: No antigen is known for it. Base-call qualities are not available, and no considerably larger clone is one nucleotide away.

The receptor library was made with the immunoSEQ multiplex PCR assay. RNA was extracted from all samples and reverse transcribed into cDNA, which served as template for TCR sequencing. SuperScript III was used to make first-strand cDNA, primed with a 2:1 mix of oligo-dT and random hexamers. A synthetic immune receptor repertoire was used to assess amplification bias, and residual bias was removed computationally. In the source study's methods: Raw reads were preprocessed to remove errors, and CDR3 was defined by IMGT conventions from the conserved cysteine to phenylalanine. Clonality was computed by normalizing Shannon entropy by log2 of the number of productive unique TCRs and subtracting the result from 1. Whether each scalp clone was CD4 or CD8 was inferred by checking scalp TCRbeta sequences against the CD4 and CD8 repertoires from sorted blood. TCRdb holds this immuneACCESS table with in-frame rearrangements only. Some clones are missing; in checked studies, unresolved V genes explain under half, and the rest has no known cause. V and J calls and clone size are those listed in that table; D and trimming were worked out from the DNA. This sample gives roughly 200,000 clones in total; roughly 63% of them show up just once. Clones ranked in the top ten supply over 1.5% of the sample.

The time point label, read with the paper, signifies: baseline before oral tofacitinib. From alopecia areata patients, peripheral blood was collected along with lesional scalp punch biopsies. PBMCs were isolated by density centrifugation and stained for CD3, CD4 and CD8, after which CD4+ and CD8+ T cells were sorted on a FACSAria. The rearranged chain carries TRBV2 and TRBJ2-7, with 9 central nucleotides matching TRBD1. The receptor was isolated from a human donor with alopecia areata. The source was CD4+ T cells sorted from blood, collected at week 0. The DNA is TGTGCCAGCAGTGCTACAGGGGGCGGTTACGAGCAGTACTTC. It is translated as CASSATGGGYEQYF.